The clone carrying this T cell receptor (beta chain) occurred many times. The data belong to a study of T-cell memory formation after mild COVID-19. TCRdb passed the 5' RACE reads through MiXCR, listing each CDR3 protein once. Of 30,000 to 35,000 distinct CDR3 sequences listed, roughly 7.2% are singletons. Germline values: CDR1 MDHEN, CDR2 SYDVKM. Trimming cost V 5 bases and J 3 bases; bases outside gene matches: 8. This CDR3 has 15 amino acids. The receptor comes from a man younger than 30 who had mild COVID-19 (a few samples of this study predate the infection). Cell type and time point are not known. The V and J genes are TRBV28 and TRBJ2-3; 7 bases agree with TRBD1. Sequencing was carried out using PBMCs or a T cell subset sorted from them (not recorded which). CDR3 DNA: TGTGCCAGCAGTGTCTCGACAGGGTTTACAGATACGCAGTATTTT. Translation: CASSVSTGFTDTQYF.